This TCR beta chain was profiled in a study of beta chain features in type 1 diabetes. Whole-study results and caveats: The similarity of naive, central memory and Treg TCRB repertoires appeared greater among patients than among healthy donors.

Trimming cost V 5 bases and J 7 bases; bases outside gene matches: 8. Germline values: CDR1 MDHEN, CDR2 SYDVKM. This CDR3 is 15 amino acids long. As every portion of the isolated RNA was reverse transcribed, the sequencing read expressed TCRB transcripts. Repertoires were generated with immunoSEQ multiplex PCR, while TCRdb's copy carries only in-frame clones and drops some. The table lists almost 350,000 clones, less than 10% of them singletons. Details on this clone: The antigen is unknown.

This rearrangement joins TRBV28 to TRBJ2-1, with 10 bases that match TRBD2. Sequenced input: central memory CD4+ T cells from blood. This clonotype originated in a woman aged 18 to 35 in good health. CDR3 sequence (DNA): TGTGCCAGCAGTGAATACCCTAGCGGGAGTAATGAGCAGTTCTTC. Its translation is CASSEYPSGSNEQFF.